What follows are 13 T cell receptor beta chains derived from one specimen sequenced in a study of blood T cell repertoires in COVID-19. Sequencing was performed with immunoSEQ multiplex PCR; in TCRdb, only in-frame clones are kept and a portion is missing. The sample records around 310,000 clones, over 75% being singletons. Sequencing was done on a sample of PBMCs or T cells enriched from blood (not recorded which). The origin of the receptors is a man aged 30 to 39 who had recovered from COVID-19.

This chain connects TRBV10-1 to TRBJ2-1; possible D gene TRBD2, 5 bases. The V end was cut by 6 bases, the J end by 3 bases, with 15 bases between. The germline V gene has CDR1 WNHNN and CDR2 SYGVQD (reference sequence). The CDR3 extends over 15 amino acids. CDR3 nucleotides: TGCGCCAGCAGGTTCAGAGGGCCGATCTACAATGAGCAGTTCTTC. It translates to CASRFRGPIYNEQFF.

The J gene is TRBJ2-7, the V gene TRBV28, with TRBD1 as a possible D gene (6 bases). The CDR3 is made up of 14 amino acids. V was trimmed by 1 base and J by 3 bases, leaving 10 bases between them. Per the germline V gene, CDR1 is MDHEN and CDR2 is SYDVKM. As DNA, the CDR3 is TGTGCCAGCAGTTTATCTGGACAGATCTACGAGCAGTACTTC. Protein product: CASSLSGQIYEQYF. Drawing the rest from reference TRBV28 and TRBJ2-7, the complete variable domain is DVKVTQSSRYLVKRTGEKVFLECVQDMDHENMFWYRQDPGLGLRLIYFSYDVKMKEKGDIPEGYSVSREKKERFSLILESASTNQTSMYLCASSLSGQIYEQYFGPGTRLTVT.

The chain uses TRBV5-1 and TRBJ1-3; the D is unclear. Germline lookup yields CDR1 SGHRS and CDR2 YFSETQ. The CDR3 covers 12 residues. V gave up 7 bases and J gave up 0 bases, with 5 bases separating them. This CDR3 is CASQDSGNTIYF. CDR3 nucleotide sequence: TGCGCCAGCCAGGACTCTGGAAACACCATATATTTT.

This rearrangement joins TRBV7-9 to TRBJ2-3; D is undetermined. CDR3 length equals 11 residues. V lost 4 bases to trimming and J lost 6 bases, with 5 bases between them. In germline, CDR1 is SEHNR, CDR2 FQNEAQ (reference sequence). The CDR3 region has the DNA TGTGCCAGCAGCTCTCCGGATACGCAGTATTTT. As protein: CASSSPDTQYF.

This sequence joins TRBV19 and TRBJ1-2; TRBD1 matches 7 bases. The germline V gene has CDR1 LNHDA and CDR2 SQIVND (reference sequence). V was pared by 8 bases and J by 0 bases, with 6 bases of the junction left unmatched. The CDR3 sequence is 14 residues long. The CDR3 DNA reads as TGTGCCAGTGTCAGGGGGAATGCTAACTATGGCTACACCTTC. Residues: CASVRGNANYGYTF.

The rearrangement joins TRBV12-5 to TRBJ1-2, with D tentatively TRBD1 (5 bases). The CDR3 runs 14 residues. The germline CDR1 and CDR2 sequences are LGHNT and FRNRAP. The germline V and J ends were trimmed by 2 bases and 2 bases, with 9 bases remaining between them. The CDR3 region is CASGLIPGNYGYTF. In DNA form, the CDR3 reads TGTGCTAGTGGTTTGATTCCAGGGAACTATGGCTACACCTTC.

The chain uses TRBV7-8 and TRBJ2-2, with D possibly being TRBD2 (5 bases). CDR1 and CDR2 (germline): SGHVS, FQNEAQ. Trimming shortened V by 4 bases and J by 6 bases, and 9 bases separated the two germline ends. The CDR3 runs 13 residues. The CDR3 region is CASSSTAAGELFF. The CDR3, as DNA: TGTGCCAGCAGCTCCACAGCGGCCGGGGAGCTGTTTTTT.

The chain recombines TRBV18 with TRBJ2-1; 8 bases align to TRBD2. This CDR3 region has 17 residues. Germline V gene lookup returns CDR1 KGHSH and CDR2 LQKENI. The junction had 8 bases not matched to a gene; V was cut back by 1 base and J by 3 bases. This CDR3 reads CASSPRAGGGNYNEQFF. The DNA for the CDR3 is TGTGCCAGCTCACCACGGGCGGGGGGCGGAAACTACAATGAGCAGTTCTTC.

DNA for the CDR3: TGTGCCAGCAGACAGGGATACGAGCAGTACTTC. Amino acids: CASRQGYEQYF. V and J are TRBV28 and TRBJ2-7; maybe TRBD1 (6 bases). Per the germline V gene, CDR1 is MDHEN and CDR2 is SYDVKM. The CDR3 runs to 11 residues. Trimming took off 6 bases at V and 4 bases at J, with 7 bases between the two ends.

The J gene is TRBJ2-1, the V gene TRBV24-1; a weak D match, TRBD2 (5 bases). The CDR3 runs 17 residues. Trimming stripped 7 bases from V and 0 bases from J, with 18 bases between. The germline V gene encodes CDR1 KGHDR and CDR2 SFDVKD. DNA of the CDR3: TGTGCCACCAGCCCAGTGGCGGGTGGCGGCTCCTACAATGAGCAGTTCTTC. Amino acid sequence: CATSPVAGGGSYNEQFF.

The chain links TRBV10-2 to TRBJ1-3; no clear D gene. This CDR3 has 12 residues. V was clipped by 4 bases and J by 4 bases, with 5 bases between them. Germline values: CDR1 WSHSY, CDR2 SAAADI. CDR3 in DNA: TGCGCCAGCAGTGGGCAGGGAAACACCATATATTTT. Protein sequence: CASSGQGNTIYF.

This chain joins TRBV6-2 or TRBV6-3 and TRBJ2-5; TRBD1 is a possible D gene (5 bases). Germline assignment: CDR1 MNHEY and CDR2 SVGEGT. V was pared by 6 bases and J by 2 bases, with 16 bases between. The CDR3 runs to 15 residues. The CDR3 DNA sequence: TGTGCCAGCAGCCCGGACACGATGCTGCAAGAGACCCAGTACTTC. This codes for CASSPDTMLQETQYF.

The CDR3 DNA sequence: TGTGCCAGTAACATGGCCGGGACAGCTTACACTGAAGCTTTCTTT. Encoded protein: CASNMAGTAYTEAFF. The chain couples TRBV19 to TRBJ1-1; 7 bases are a match to TRBD1. CDR1 LNHDA and CDR2 SQIVND come from the germline V gene (reference sequence). Losses at the gene ends were 7 bases for V and 3 bases for J; bases not matched to a gene: 11. CDR3 size: 15 residues.